Below, 25 T cell receptor beta chains from the same sample are listed, as sequenced in a study of shared clonotypes between healthy human individuals. Terminally differentiated effector memory CD45RA+ cells were left out of the naive CD8 fraction, which was CD45RO-negative and positively selected for CCR7. Method: immunoSEQ multiplex PCR; TCRdb's copy keeps in-frame clones and lacks some. The table shows over 2,000,000 clones, with around 93% occurring only once. Sequencing used naive CD8+ T cells from PBMCs. The receptors originated from a man aged 18 to 30 in good health. Some clones in this sample may be carry-over from other donors' samples.

J is TRBJ2-7 and V is TRBV5-1; 9 bases line up with TRBD2. Looked up from germline, CDR1 is SGHRS and CDR2 is YFSETQ. CDR3 length: 14 amino acids. Unmatched junction bases numbered 8, after V lost 6 bases and J lost 4 bases. The CDR3 region has the DNA TGCGCCAGCACGGTGCGGGCGGGAGGGTACGAGCAGTACTTC. Translation: CASTVRAGGYEQYF.

The chain links TRBV27 to TRBJ1-1; a weak D match, TRBD1 (6 bases). Germline CDR1 MNHEY, CDR2 SMNVEV (reference sequence). The CDR3 is 11 residues long. Trimming left V 3 bases short and J 11 bases short, with 10 bases between. Written as DNA, the CDR3 is TGTGCCAGCAGTTTTGGGGGCTCGGCTTTCTTT. Residues: CASSFGGSAFF.

V gene TRBV27 combines with J gene TRBJ2-7, with D possibly matching TRBD1 (5 bases). CDR3 size: 13 residues. V was shortened by 4 bases and J by 5 bases, with 12 bases between the two germline ends. Germline CDR1 reads MNHEY; CDR2 reads SMNVEV (reference sequence). The chain's CDR3 is CASSSPGFHEQYF. CDR3 coding DNA: TGTGCCAGCAGTTCCCCAGGGTTTCACGAGCAGTACTTC.

CDR3 sequence reads: CASRGEGGGNEQFF. CDR3 bases: TGTGCCAGCAGGGGAGAGGGAGGGGGCAATGAGCAGTTCTTC. This chain links TRBV25-1 with TRBJ2-1, with D tentatively TRBD2 (7 bases). The CDR3 totals 14 residues. V was clipped by 6 bases and J by 6 bases, with 15 bases between them. CDR1 is MGHDK, CDR2 SYGVNS, per germline.

This chain uses TRBV28 with TRBJ1-2, with 8 bases fitting TRBD1. The CDR3 runs 12 residues. Trimming removed 5 bases from V and 11 bases from J; junction bases left unmatched: 7. Germline V lookup: CDR1 MDHEN, CDR2 SYDVKM. The CDR3 DNA reads TGTGCCAGCAGTCCAGGACAGGGTTCGTACACCTTC. It codes for CASSPGQGSYTF.

The gene calls are TRBV5-1 and TRBJ2-1; D uncertain. Germline assignment: CDR1 SGHRS and CDR2 YFSETQ. The CDR3 runs 13 residues. V was shortened by 1 base and J by 3 bases, with 5 bases between the two germline ends. The CDR3 bases are TGCGCCAGCAGCTTGTATAACTACAATGAGCAGTTCTTC. Amino acids: CASSLYNYNEQFF.

This clone was seen once. This chain links TRBV10-3 with TRBJ2-5, with TRBD1 matching over 10 bases. The CDR3 is 15 residues long. Germline values: CDR1 ENHRY, CDR2 SYGVKD. With V trimmed by 10 bases and J by 1 base, 9 bases remained unmatched. This chain's CDR3 is CATSTGTGVQETQYF. The CDR3, as DNA: TGTGCCACCTCAACCGGGACAGGGGTCCAAGAGACCCAGTACTTC.

This chain links TRBV7-6 with TRBJ2-1; TRBD2 agrees at 11 bases. This CDR3 contains 15 residues. Looked up from germline, CDR1 is SGHVS and CDR2 is FNYEAQ. V trimming: 8 bases; J trimming: 6 bases; junction bases outside the gene matches: 9. This CDR3 reads CASVELAGGTNEQFF. CDR3 bases: TGTGCCAGCGTCGAGCTAGCGGGAGGAACCAATGAGCAGTTCTTC.

The chain joins TRBV6-5 to TRBJ2-5, with D maybe TRBD1 (6 bases). Germline loops: CDR1 MNHEY, CDR2 SVGAGI. The CDR3 loop spans 15 amino acids. V shed 2 bases and J shed 4 bases, with 14 bases lying between them. CDR3 protein: CASSYGDRPGETQYF. CDR3 sequence (DNA): TGTGCCAGCAGTTACGGTGACAGGCCTGGAGAGACCCAGTACTTC.

The chain is built from TRBV7-3 and TRBJ2-1; possibly TRBD2 for D (6 bases). The germline V and J ends were trimmed by 0 bases and 4 bases, with 13 bases remaining between them. This CDR3 has 16 residues. Germline CDR1 SGHTA, CDR2 FQGTGA. The DNA of the CDR3 is TGTGCCAGCAGCTTAACAGGGCCTAGCGCTTACAATGAGCAGTTCTTC. Its protein product is CASSLTGPSAYNEQFF.

This clone has a single count. The same CDR3 is also encoded by other DNA sequences in this sample. V is TRBV7-9 and J is TRBJ1-2; 10 bases are shared with TRBD1. After removal of 1 base from V and 6 bases from J, the junction contained 2 bases not matched to a gene. This CDR3 region has 14 residues. Germline values: CDR1 SEHNR, CDR2 FQNEAQ (reference sequence). The CDR3 DNA reads as TGTGCCAGCAGCTTAGGACAGGGGGCGGATGGCTACACCTTC. Encoded protein: CASSLGQGADGYTF. Drawing the rest from reference TRBV7-9 and TRBJ1-2, the complete variable domain is DTGVSQNPRHKITKRGQNVTFRCDPISEHNRLYWYRQTLGQGPEFLTYFQNEAQLEKSRLLSDRFSAERPKGSFSTLEIQRTEQGDSAMYLCASSLGQGADGYTFGSGTRLTVV.

The chain links TRBV5-1 to TRBJ1-5; possibly TRBD1 for D (6 bases). Germline assignment: CDR1 SGHRS and CDR2 YFSETQ. Trimming shortened V by 7 bases and J by 4 bases, and 18 bases separated the two germline ends. The CDR3 is 15 residues long. CDR3 region: CASADSMTGNQPQHF. CDR3 DNA: TGCGCCAGCGCTGACTCTATGACAGGAAATCAGCCCCAGCATTTT.

V is TRBV5-4 and J is TRBJ2-5, with 8 bases lining up with TRBD2. The J call may be in error: the DNA end matches TRBJ2-7 better. Germline CDR1 and CDR2: SGHNT and YYREEE (reference sequence). The CDR3 runs 13 residues. CDR3 coding DNA: TGTGCCACCTCCGGGACTAGTGGCGACGAGCAGTACTTC. This encodes CATSGTSGDEQYF.

Concerning this clone: The sample has other DNA sequences that encode this CDR3 too. The chain carries TRBV15 and TRBJ2-7; possible D gene TRBD1, 6 bases. Germline CDR1 reads LNHNV; CDR2 reads YYDKDF (reference sequence). Deletions cut 0 bases from V and 1 base from J, with 10 bases between. This CDR3 spans 15 amino acids. For the CDR3, the DNA is TGTGCCACCAGCAGAGATCTAGGACAGTCCTACGAGCAGTACTTC. Its translation: CATSRDLGQSYEQYF.

On this clone: Other DNA sequences within the sample encode an identical CDR3. V is TRBV27 and J is TRBJ2-1; D is unclear. Germline CDR1 reads MNHEY; CDR2 reads SMNVEV (reference sequence). CDR3 length: 14 amino acids. V was shortened by 3 bases and J by 7 bases, with 13 bases between the two germline ends. The CDR3 DNA follows: TGTGCCAGCAGTTTTTCGCCAGGTGGGAATGAGCAGTTCTTC. Translating gives CASSFSPGGNEQFF.

The sample holds one count of this clone. The J gene is TRBJ1-3, the V gene TRBV2; maybe TRBD1 (5 bases). The V gene lost 2 bases and the J gene lost 2 bases, with 13 bases spanning the gap. Germline lookup yields CDR1 SNHLY and CDR2 FYNNEI. This CDR3 region has 16 residues. CDR3 bases: TGTGCCAGCAGTGAAAGGGGACGGGGAACTGGAAACACCATATATTTT. Its protein is CASSERGRGTGNTIYF.

This rearrangement joins TRBV28 to TRBJ2-5; D is uncertain. The CDR3 contains 12 residues. CDR1 is MDHEN and CDR2 is SYDVKM in the germline V gene. Trimming shortened V by 3 bases and J by 3 bases, and 5 bases separated the two germline ends. The CDR3 nucleotides are TGTGCCAGCAGTTTTTCGAAAGAGACCCAGTACTTC. It yields the protein CASSFSKETQYF.

This clone occurred a few times. The CDR3 nucleotides read TGTGCCATCCGGAGTTTTGACGAGCAGTACTTC. Translation: CAIRSFDEQYF. The chain uses TRBV10-3 and TRBJ2-7; D unresolved. The CDR3 is made up of 11 amino acids. CDR1 and CDR2 from the germline V gene are ENHRY and SYGVKD. With 8 bases removed from V and 5 bases from J, the gap between germline ends came to 10 bases.

A note on this clone: Compared with germline, one end of the junction differs, possibly owing to a read error. V is TRBV5-8 and J is TRBJ2-1; D could derive from TRBD1 or TRBD2 (5 bases each). CDR1 is SGHTS and CDR2 is YDEGEE in the germline V gene. The CDR3 spans 14 residues. CDR3 in DNA: TGTGCCAGCAGCTTGGGGTCGTCCCGGGACCCCCGGGTCTTC. As protein: CASSLGSSRDPRVF.

The rearrangement joins TRBV4-2 to TRBJ1-1, with no clear D. Trimming stripped 0 bases from V and 0 bases from J, with 8 bases between. The CDR3 has 15 amino acids. CDR1 is LGHNA and CDR2 is YNFKEQ in the germline V gene. The CDR3 DNA sequence: TGTGCCAGCAGCCAAGACCCTAGCATGAACACTGAAGCTTTCTTT. This codes for CASSQDPSMNTEAFF.

The chain combines TRBV29-1 with TRBJ1-1, with 9 bases aligning to TRBD1. Germline CDR1 reads SQVTM; CDR2 reads ANQGSEA. The J segment lost 11 bases and the V segment lost 7 bases, leaving 8 bases of the junction unmatched. This CDR3 is 11 amino acids long. In DNA form, the CDR3 reads TGCAGCGCTATTGGACAGGGGTATGCTTTCTTT. This translates into CSAIGQGYAFF.

Worth noting for this clone: Other DNA sequences of this sample code for an identical CDR3. This chain uses TRBV19 with TRBJ2-5, with TRBD1 matching 8 bases. Looked up from germline, CDR1 is LNHDA and CDR2 is SQIVND (reference sequence). The J segment lost 4 bases and the V segment lost 5 bases, leaving 6 bases of the junction unmatched. The CDR3 runs to 14 residues. CDR3 sequence reads: CASSPRTGRETQYF. The CDR3 DNA is TGTGCCAGTAGTCCCCGGACAGGGAGAGAGACCCAGTACTTC.

V and J are TRBV28 and TRBJ2-1; a possible D gene is TRBD2 (5 bases). V gave up 7 bases and J gave up 7 bases, with 17 bases separating them. CDR1 MDHEN and CDR2 SYDVKM come from the germline V gene. This CDR3 has 14 amino acids. The CDR3 DNA is TGTGCCAGCATACCGGGATTGAACCAAAATGAGCAGTTCTTC. It specifies CASIPGLNQNEQFF.

This clone was seen just once. The chain links TRBV7-9 to TRBJ2-2; D unclear. V was pared by 0 bases and J by 6 bases, with 5 bases between. Germline V gene sequence: CDR1 SEHNR, CDR2 FQNEAQ (reference sequence). The CDR3 sequence is 13 residues long. The CDR3 spells CASSLAVAGELFF. CDR3 in DNA: TGTGCCAGCAGCTTAGCCGTCGCCGGGGAGCTGTTTTTT.

V usage is TRBV11-2 and J usage is TRBJ1-2; no firm D call. V was clipped by 6 bases and J by 6 bases, with 23 bases between them. This CDR3 is 16 amino acids long. Germline values: CDR1 SGHAT, CDR2 FQNNGV. DNA for the CDR3: TGTGCCAGCAGTCCTCTGCGGGAGGACGGGCAGGATGGCTACACCTTC. Translating it yields CASSPLREDGQDGYTF.